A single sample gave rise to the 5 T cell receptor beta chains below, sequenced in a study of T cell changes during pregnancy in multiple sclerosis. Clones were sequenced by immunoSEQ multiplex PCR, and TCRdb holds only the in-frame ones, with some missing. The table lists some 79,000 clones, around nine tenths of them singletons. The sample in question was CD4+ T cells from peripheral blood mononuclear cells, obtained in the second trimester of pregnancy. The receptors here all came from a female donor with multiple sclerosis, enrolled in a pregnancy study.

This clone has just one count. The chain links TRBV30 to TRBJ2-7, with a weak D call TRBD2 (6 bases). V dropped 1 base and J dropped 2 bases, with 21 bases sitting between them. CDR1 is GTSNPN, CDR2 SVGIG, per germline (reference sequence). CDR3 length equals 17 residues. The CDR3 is CAWSGAGSLSGAYEQYF. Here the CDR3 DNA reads TGTGCCTGGAGTGGGGCGGGAAGCCTCTCGGGCGCCTACGAGCAGTACTTC.

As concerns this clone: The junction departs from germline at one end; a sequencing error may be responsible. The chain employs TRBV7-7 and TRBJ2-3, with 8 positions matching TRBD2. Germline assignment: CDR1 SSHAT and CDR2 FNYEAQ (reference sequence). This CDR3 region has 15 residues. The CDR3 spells CASSPGLASTDTQYF. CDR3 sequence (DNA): TGTGCTAGCAGCCCCGGACTAGCTTCGACAGATACGCAGTATTTT.

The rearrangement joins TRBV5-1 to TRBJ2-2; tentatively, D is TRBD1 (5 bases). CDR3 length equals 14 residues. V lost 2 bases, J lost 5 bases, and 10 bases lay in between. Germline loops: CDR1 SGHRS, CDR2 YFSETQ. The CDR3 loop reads CASSLQTATGELFF. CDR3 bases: TGCGCCAGCAGCTTACAGACAGCGACCGGGGAGCTGTTTTTT.

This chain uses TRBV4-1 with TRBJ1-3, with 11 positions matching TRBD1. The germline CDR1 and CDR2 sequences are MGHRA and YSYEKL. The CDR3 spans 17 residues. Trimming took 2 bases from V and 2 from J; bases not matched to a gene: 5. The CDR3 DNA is TGCGCCAGCAGCCAATCGGGACAGGGGGAAGCTGGAAACACCATATATTTT. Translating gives CASSQSGQGEAGNTIYF.

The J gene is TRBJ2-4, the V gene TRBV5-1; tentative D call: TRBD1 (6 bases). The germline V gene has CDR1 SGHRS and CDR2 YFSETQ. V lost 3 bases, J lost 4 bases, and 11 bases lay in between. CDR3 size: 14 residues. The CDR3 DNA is TGCGCCAGCAGCTCCGGGACACAGAAAAACATTCAGTACTTC. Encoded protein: CASSSGTQKNIQYF.